One and the same sample provided the 3 T cell receptor beta chains below, sequenced in a study of esophageal squamous cell carcinoma under preoperative chemotherapy. TCRdb processed the PCR reads anew with MiXCR; each CDR3 protein has one entry. The data contain over 15,000 distinct CDR3 sequences, 40% to 55% of them seen just once; the ten biggest clones take up 25% to 35%. Noted time point: before preoperative PTX-NDP chemotherapy. Sampling was conducted from a patient given preoperative chemotherapy. The receptor source for this set is a human donor with esophageal squamous cell carcinoma. The donor label of this sample is uncertain.

This clonotype is labeled large. V gene TRBV7-9 combines with J gene TRBJ2-5; D not resolved. The CDR3 runs to 12 residues. The ends were cut back, 0 bases at V and 4 bases at J, with 3 bases in the middle. From germline, CDR1 is SEHNR and CDR2 FQNEAQ (reference sequence). CDR3 region: CASSLASETQYF. In DNA form, the CDR3 reads TGTGCCAGCAGCTTAGCGTCAGAGACCCAGTACTTC.

There are a few counts of this clonotype. The chain has TRBV7-9 and TRBJ2-1; 7 bases align to TRBD2. The CDR3 has 13 residues. J gave up 6 bases and V 3 bases, and 2 bases lay outside the gene matches. From germline, CDR1 is SEHNR and CDR2 FQNEAQ (reference sequence). This chain's CDR3 is CASSFTGGNEQFF. The CDR3 coding sequence is TGTGCCAGCAGCTTCACGGGGGGCAATGAGCAGTTCTTC.

This clonotype was observed a few times. The chain employs TRBV7-2 and TRBJ2-4; no definite D call. CDR3 length: 15 residues. Germline-derived CDR1 and CDR2 are SGHTA and FQGNSA. Trimming stripped 4 bases from V and 0 bases from J, with 10 bases between. This chain's CDR3 is CASSSTTVAKNIQYF. DNA for the CDR3: TGTGCCAGCAGCTCCACGACGGTAGCCAAAAACATTCAGTACTTC.